This T cell receptor beta chain was profiled in a study of cytomegalovirus exposure and HLA in healthy donors. Looking at the study overall: Among the approximately 400 genotyped donors, approximately 81% were placed in the Caucasian-associated ancestry cluster. Overall study results and limits: CMV serostatus stood as the only immune exposure information on hand. Per a prior analysis, the majority of TCR beta V segments were productive roughly 87% or roughly 30% of the time.

Of note for this clone: The antigen remains unidentified.

Use of 60 Vbeta and 13 Jbeta primers characterized the PCR. Produced via immunoSEQ multiplex PCR; TCRdb's table is partial and in-frame only. The sample holds 150,000 to 200,000 clones, 80% seen once. In germline, CDR1 is SGHVS, CDR2 FNYEAQ. The CDR3 is 16 amino acids. V shed 2 bases, J shed 4 bases, and the junction held 8 bases outside the gene matches. The TCR was taken from a man younger than 40 in good health and CMV-seronegative. Material: PBMCs. The chain recombines TRBV7-6 with TRBJ2-5; TRBD2 matches at 9 bases. CDR3 protein: CASSLLGRGGLETQYF. CDR3 DNA sequence: TGTGCCAGCAGCTTATTAGGGCGGGGGGGCCTAGAGACCCAGTACTTC.